This entry concerns a single T cell receptor (beta chain). Clones were read by immunoSEQ multiplex PCR, and TCRdb kept only the in-frame ones, dropping some. Of about 250,000 clones in the sample, approximately 83% were seen once. This specimen belongs to a study of blood T cell repertoires in COVID-19. In germline, CDR1 is MDHEN, CDR2 SYDVKM. This CDR3 is built from 17 residues. Trimming cost V 7 bases and J 1 base; bases outside gene matches: 15. Recruits, aged 18 to 89 years, lived in 25 or so US areas. Participants had their cohort set by participant-reported clinical history. Symptom resolution, clearance, or two negative PCRs marked donors in Cohort 3 as recovered.

The V gene is TRBV28, the J gene TRBJ1-2; 7 bases line up with TRBD1. What was sequenced was PBMCs or T cells enriched from blood (not recorded which). The source of this sequence is a woman aged 25 to 45 who had recovered from COVID-19. The CDR3: CASTPGARGPINYGYTF. The CDR3 DNA reads TGTGCCAGCACACCCGGGGCGAGGGGGCCAATTAACTATGGCTACACCTTC.